Listed here is a single TCR beta chain. TCRdb re-analysed the RT-PCR reads in MiXCR, keeping a single row per CDR3 protein. The sample shows about 680,000 distinct CDR3 sequences, 11% to 15% of them seen only once. The germline V and J ends were trimmed by 5 bases and 11 bases, with 15 bases remaining between them. This CDR3 spans 11 amino acids. Germline values: CDR1 DFQATT, CDR2 SNEGSKA (reference sequence). The chain joins TRBV20-1 to TRBJ1-1, with D possibly being TRBD1 (6 bases). This sequence was found in a female donor in good health, serving as a healthy control. The sequencing input was memory CD4+ T cells from blood. As DNA, the CDR3 is TGCAGTGCTTCGGACGGAAGGGGGGCTTTCTTT. Protein sequence: CSASDGRGAFF.